The rows below give T cell receptor beta chains drawn from one sample of a study of CD8+CD57+ T cells in acquired aplastic anemia. TCRdb independently ran MiXCR on the reads; one entry per CDR3 protein. The sample includes over 40,000 distinct CDR3 sequences, over 60% seen only once; the top ten take around a third. Sequenced sample: sorted CD4+, CD8+, or CD8+CD57+ T cells (not recorded which) from PBMCs. Source of these receptors: a human donor in good health, serving as a control. The conserved cysteine and the conserved F or W are not part of the CDR3 here.

TRBV7-8	12	TRBJ2-7	ASSQLAGIDEQY
TRBV6-1	12	TRBJ2-7	ASRRQGILDEQY
TRBV19	13	TRBJ2-5	ASRLDDYPGETQY
TRBV7-9	13	TRBJ2-5	ASSLAQSVQETQY
TRBV2	12	TRBJ1-2	ASSVKASDYGYT
TRBV4-2	12	TRBJ2-7	ASSQALAGYEQY
TRBV10-2	13	TRBJ1-3	ASSRQGSTGNTIY
TRBV15	12	TRBJ1-1	ATSRDRGRTEAF
TRBV20-1	11	TRBJ2-5	SARQGLDETQY
TRBV2	11	TRBJ2-7	ASSGGTGFEQY
TRBV19	13	TRBJ2-1	ASSIASGAYNEQF
TRBV10-1	10	TRBJ2-7	ASKGLHYEQY
TRBV6-1	13	TRBJ2-1	ASSETSGEYNEQF
TRBV7-3	14	TRBJ2-5	ASSLNPGDVGETQY
TRBV25-1	13	TRBJ2-7	ASEHSEGNPTEQY
TRBV2	8	TRBJ2-7	ASSAYEQY
TRBV11-2	15	TRBJ1-6	ASSSGTESSYNSPLH
TRBV7-7	13	TRBJ2-5	ASSHGTSGGETQY
TRBV19	13	TRBJ1-5	ASSIVLGPEQPQH
TRBV29-1	11	TRBJ1-2	SVEISGGDGYT